The 5 T cell receptor beta chains reported below all come from one sample, sequenced in a study of blood T cells in healthy people across ages. Using a J-beta primer mix together with a sample-barcoded 5' primer, a second PCR was run for roughly 6 to 12 cycles. TCRdb reanalysed the 5' RACE reads using MiXCR and keeps one entry per CDR3 protein. The sample lists around 2 million distinct CDR3 sequences, approximately 39% occurring once. The sample comprised blood. The receptors stem from a human donor in good health.

Concerning this clonotype: A clone one base away is much larger, so this may be a read error. This chain links TRBV6-5 with TRBJ2-6; D is ambiguous. The V gene lost 7 bases and the J gene lost 1 base, with 8 bases spanning the gap. Germline CDR1 reads MNHEY; CDR2 reads SVGAGI. The CDR3 is 14 amino acids. CDR3 DNA: TGTGCCAGCACCCAAAGGTCTGGGGCCAACGTCCTGACTTTC. This gives the protein CASTQRSGANVLTF.

Comments on this clonotype: Germline and junction disagree at one end, which may indicate a read error. The chain has TRBV7-2 and TRBJ2-1, with 7 bases matching TRBD2. The CDR3 length is 17 residues. Germline CDR1 SGHTA, CDR2 FQGNSA. CDR3 sequence reads: CAGSLVPGGTLYNEQFF. DNA for the CDR3: TGTGCCGGCAGCTTAGTACCCGGGGGGACCCTCTACAATGAGCAGTTCTTC. The full variable domain, its missing parts supplied by reference TRBV7-2 and TRBJ2-1, is GAGVSQSPSNKVTEKGKDVELRCDPISGHTALYWYRQSLGQGLEFLIYFQGNSAPDKSGLPSDRFSAERTGGSVSTLTIQRTQQEDSAVYLCAGSLVPGGTLYNEQFFGPGTRLTVL.

This clonotype was detected only a few times. The J gene is TRBJ2-5, the V gene TRBV10-3, with 9 bases identical to TRBD1. CDR3 length: 15 amino acids. With V trimmed by 1 base and J by 3 bases, 3 bases remained unmatched. CDR1 is ENHRY and CDR2 is SYGVKD in the germline V gene. CDR3 residues: CAISEWGQGKETQYF. In nucleotides, the CDR3 is TGTGCCATCAGTGAGTGGGGACAGGGAAAAGAGACCCAGTACTTC.

This clonotype was counted a few times. V gene TRBV20-1 combines with J gene TRBJ2-3, with D possibly TRBD2 on 5 matching bases. Germline V gene lookup returns CDR1 DFQATT and CDR2 SNEGSKA (reference sequence). V was clipped by 6 bases and J by 0 bases, with 13 bases between them. This CDR3 comprises 14 residues. The CDR3 sequence: CSAPSSPSTDTQYF. The CDR3, as DNA: TGCAGTGCCCCCTCTAGCCCTAGCACAGATACGCAGTATTTT.

CDR3 nucleotides: TGTGCCAGCAGCTTAAGGCAGGGTTCGCCCTACACCTTC. Translated: CASSLRQGSPYTF. J is TRBJ1-2 and V is TRBV7-3; possible D gene TRBD1, 5 bases. Trimming took off 1 base at V and 10 bases at J, with 13 bases between the two ends. The germline CDR1 and CDR2 sequences are SGHTA and FQGTGA. The CDR3 is 13 residues long.